This T cell receptor beta chain is from a study of T cells in Graves' hyperthyroidism and ophthalmopathy. It was RNA transcripts that yielded the amplified TCR beta CDR3 regions. HTBI primers drove first-round RT-PCR of the TCR CDR3. TCRdb reprocessed the multiplex PCR reads with MiXCR, giving one entry per CDR3 protein. This table holds a few hundred thousand distinct CDR3 sequences, 15% to 20% found once. The sample was blood. The TCR comes from a woman aged 18-30 years with Graves' ophthalmopathy.

The CDR3 DNA follows: TGTGCCAGCAGTGAAGGAAGCGGGGGGCCCACAGATACGCAGTATTTT. Translating it yields CASSEGSGGPTDTQYF. The rearrangement links TRBV6-1 to TRBJ2-3; TRBD2 agrees at 9 bases. The CDR3 is 16 amino acids. CDR1 is MNHNS and CDR2 is SASEGT in the germline V gene. The V gene end was trimmed by 1 base and the J gene end by 2 bases; junction bases not matched to a gene: 4.